These 32 T cell receptor beta chains came from one sample sequenced in a study of STAT5B mutations in CD4+ large granular lymphocyte leukemia. The protocol was immunoSEQ multiplex PCR, while the TCRdb copy is restricted to in-frame clones and leaves out a portion. The sample gives some 41,000 clones, 70% to 85% of which show up once; about 0.38% is in the top ten. The sample was CD4+ T cells from blood buffy coats. The receptors derive from a human donor in good health.

In its sample, this clone was seen a few times. The rearrangement links TRBV27 to TRBJ1-5, with 7 bases aligning to TRBD1. Trimming cost V 6 bases and J 5 bases; bases outside gene matches: 4. Germline assignment: CDR1 MNHEY and CDR2 SMNVEV (reference sequence). CDR3 length: 13 residues. The chain's CDR3 is CASRRTGDQPQHF. The DNA of the CDR3 is TGTGCCAGCAGGCGGACAGGAGATCAGCCCCAGCATTTT.

This rearrangement joins TRBV6-5 to TRBJ2-1; 7 nucleotides match TRBD2. The CDR3 is 16 residues long. Trimming cost V 0 bases and J 1 base; bases outside gene matches: 3. Germline CDR1 reads MNHEY; CDR2 reads SVGAGI. Here the CDR3 reads CASSYSSGVSYNEQFF. CDR3 DNA: TGTGCCAGCAGTTACTCGAGCGGGGTATCCTACAATGAGCAGTTCTTC.

The chain links TRBV16 to TRBJ1-5; D is unclear. V lost 4 bases, J lost 6 bases, and 10 bases lay in between. The CDR3 consists of 13 residues. Germline lookup yields CDR1 KGHSY and CDR2 FQNENV. The CDR3 here is CASSLTSGQPQHF. The CDR3 nucleotides are TGTGCCAGCAGCCTGACCAGTGGTCAGCCCCAGCATTTT. Full variable domain (missing parts from reference TRBV16 and TRBJ1-5): GEEVAQTPKHLVRGEGQKAKLYCAPIKGHSYVFWYQQVLKNEFKFLISFQNENVFDETGMPKERFSAKCLPNSPCSLEIQATKLEDSAVYFCASSLTSGQPQHFGDGTRLSIL.

This rearrangement joins TRBV11-2 to TRBJ2-7; D is uncertain. The length of the CDR3 is 12 residues. Deletions cut 4 bases from V and 7 bases from J, with 11 bases between. Germline CDR1 is SGHAT and CDR2 is FQNNGV. In nucleotides, the CDR3 is TGTGCCAGCAGCTCGAGTCCAGAAGAGCAGTACTTC. This gives the protein CASSSSPEEQYF.

The chain uses TRBV15 and TRBJ1-1; D remains unclear. CDR1 LNHNV and CDR2 YYDKDF come from the germline V gene (reference sequence). With 2 bases removed from V and 4 bases from J, the gap between germline ends came to 5 bases. The CDR3 is made up of 12 amino acids. CDR3 residues: CATSRYFTEAFF. The CDR3 DNA reads as TGTGCCACCAGCAGATATTTCACTGAAGCTTTCTTT.

This chain links TRBV2 with TRBJ1-2; a possible D gene is TRBD1 (6 bases). CDR1 is SNHLY, CDR2 FYNNEI, per germline. The ends were cut back, 8 bases at V and 7 bases at J, with 20 bases in the middle. This CDR3 has 14 residues. CDR3 bases: TGTGCCAGCTCCCGGGACACCTTTGGGACTGGCTACACCTTC. This translates into CASSRDTFGTGYTF. The whole variable domain, filled in from reference TRBV2 and TRBJ1-2, reads EPEVTQTPSHQVTQMGQEVILRCVPISNHLYFYWYRQILGQKVEFLVSFYNNEISEKSEIFDDQFSVERPDGSNFTLKIRSTKLEDSAMYFCASSRDTFGTGYTFGSGTRLTVV.

The chain is built from TRBV19 and TRBJ2-1; 8 bases agree with TRBD2. This CDR3 is 17 amino acids long. Germline values: CDR1 LNHDA, CDR2 SQIVND (reference sequence). After removal of 3 bases from V and 6 bases from J, the junction contained 13 bases not matched to a gene. For the CDR3, the DNA is TGTGCCAGTAGTATGCCCCCCGGGACTAGGCTAATCAATGAGCAGTTCTTC. As protein: CASSMPPGTRLINEQFF.

This clone was seen only once. The gene calls are TRBV21-1 and TRBJ1-1. TRBV21-1 is an annotated pseudogene. This CDR3 contains 16 residues. The CDR3 coding sequence is TGTGCCAGCAGCAAAGAGGAGGGTACAGGGCTCACTGAAGCTTTCTTT. Amino acids: CASSKEEGTGLTEAFF.

This clone occurred once. The genes are TRBV30 and TRBJ2-5; D is ambiguous. Germline lookup yields CDR1 GTSNPN and CDR2 SVGIG (reference sequence). The V and J ends lost 3 bases and 0 bases respectively, with 11 bases between them. CDR3 length: 14 amino acids. This CDR3 is CAWRKPVNQETQYF. The CDR3, as DNA: TGTGCCTGGAGAAAACCCGTAAACCAAGAGACCCAGTACTTC.

CDR3 sequence: CASRPQGYTQYF. The CDR3 nucleotides are TGTGCCAGCAGGCCGCAGGGCTATACGCAGTATTTT. V is TRBV28 and J is TRBJ2-3, with D tentatively TRBD1 (5 bases). V shed 6 bases and J shed 7 bases, with 11 bases lying between them. The CDR3 consists of 12 residues. The germline gives CDR1 MDHEN, CDR2 SYDVKM.

The J gene is TRBJ2-1, the V gene TRBV7-2; either TRBD1 or TRBD2 may fit D (5 bases each). Germline V gene lookup returns CDR1 SGHTA and CDR2 FQGNSA. The ends were cut back, 5 bases at V and 0 bases at J, with 14 bases in the middle. The CDR3 sequence is 16 residues long. CDR3 amino acids: CASSPPGRSSYNEQFF. In nucleotides, the CDR3 is TGTGCCAGCAGCCCCCCGGGGCGGAGCTCCTACAATGAGCAGTTCTTC.

The rearrangement joins TRBV9 to TRBJ1-2; 11 positions agree with TRBD1. V shed 4 bases, J shed 4 bases, and the junction held 9 bases outside the gene matches. The CDR3 length is 16 residues. Per the germline V gene, CDR1 is SGDLS and CDR2 is YYNGEE. The CDR3 protein is CASSQGRGQGAYGYTF. The DNA for the CDR3 is TGTGCCAGCAGCCAGGGGCGTGGACAGGGGGCCTATGGCTACACCTTC.

This chain connects TRBV28 to TRBJ1-4; no clear D. Germline CDR1 reads MDHEN; CDR2 reads SYDVKM. Between the trimmed V and J ends, which lost 5 bases and 0 bases, there was a span of 16 bases. CDR3 length: 17 amino acids. CDR3 in DNA: TGTGCCAGCAGTCCGCTCCTGCCGGGATCAACTAATGAAAAACTGTTTTTT. As protein: CASSPLLPGSTNEKLFF.

The CDR3 region has the DNA TGTGCCAGCAGGGGACAGGACAGAGCAGAAGCTTTCTTT. As protein: CASRGQDRAEAFF. V usage is TRBV11-2 and J usage is TRBJ1-1, with 8 bases lining up with TRBD1. The CDR3 spans 13 residues. The germline V gene has CDR1 SGHAT and CDR2 FQNNGV. V lost 6 bases, J lost 8 bases, and 8 bases stayed unmatched.

This clone was counted a few times. The rearrangement uses TRBV20-1 and TRBJ1-1; the D is unclear. The CDR3 loop spans 11 amino acids. Germline V gene data show CDR1 as DFQATT and CDR2 as SNEGSKA (reference sequence). Trimming took 8 bases from V and 2 from J, leaving 9 bases between them. Written as DNA, the CDR3 is TGCAGTCAGTCAGATAACACTGAAGCTTTCTTT. It yields the protein CSQSDNTEAFF.

The chain carries TRBV7-2 and TRBJ2-3; no definite D call. From germline, CDR1 is SGHTA and CDR2 FQGNSA. The CDR3 has 13 amino acids. V shed 0 bases and J shed 4 bases, with 5 bases lying between them. Here the CDR3 reads CASSLAGPDTQYF. The CDR3 DNA is TGTGCCAGCAGCTTAGCCGGTCCAGATACGCAGTATTTT. The full variable domain, completed using reference TRBV7-2 and TRBJ2-3, is GAGVSQSPSNKVTEKGKDVELRCDPISGHTALYWYRQSLGQGLEFLIYFQGNSAPDKSGLPSDRFSAERTGGSVSTLTIQRTQQEDSAVYLCASSLAGPDTQYFGPGTRLTVL.

This chain joins TRBV30 and TRBJ1-1; D is unclear. Germline CDR1 reads GTSNPN; CDR2 reads SVGIG (reference sequence). This CDR3 spans 13 amino acids. Trimming cost V 0 bases and J 1 base, with 6 bases left between them. DNA of the CDR3: TGTGCCTGGAGTGTGTGGCAGAACACTGAAGCTTTCTTT. This translates into CAWSVWQNTEAFF.

The chain uses TRBV6-5 and TRBJ2-3, with TRBD2 identical over 15 bases. The V gene's germline CDR1 is MNHEY and CDR2 SVGAGI. The CDR3 length is 15 residues. V dropped 6 bases and J dropped 7; count of bases not matched to a gene: 5. DNA of the CDR3: TGTGCCAGCAGCGGACTAGCGGGAGGGGGTTATACGCAGTATTTT. Translated, it gives CASSGLAGGGYTQYF.

This clone was detected once. The chain recombines TRBV6-1 with TRBJ2-3; 7 nucleotides line up with TRBD1. CDR1 is MNHNS and CDR2 is SASEGT in the germline V gene. Trimming cost V 6 bases and J 3 bases; bases outside gene matches: 6. The CDR3 spans 14 residues. CDR3 in amino acids: CASSDRVVTDTQYF. For the CDR3, the DNA is TGTGCCAGCAGCGACAGGGTTGTGACAGATACGCAGTATTTT.

The V and J genes are TRBV14 and TRBJ1-1, with a tentative D call TRBD1 (6 bases). This CDR3 contains 14 residues. Looked up from germline, CDR1 is SGHDN and CDR2 is FVKESK. Trimming shortened V by 4 bases and J by 5 bases, and 14 bases separated the two germline ends. CDR3 nucleotides: TGTGCCAGCAGCCTGTTACAGGGAGGGACTGAAGCTTTCTTT. Protein product: CASSLLQGGTEAFF.

This chain connects TRBV28 to TRBJ1-6, with D hard to call. V gave up 2 bases and J gave up 9 bases, with 5 bases separating them. The CDR3 contains 12 residues. The V gene's germline CDR1 is MDHEN and CDR2 SYDVKM. The CDR3 here is CASSLTVSPLHF. CDR3 sequence (DNA): TGTGCCAGCAGTTTAACGGTTTCACCCCTCCACTTT.

Only a few counts were recorded for this clone. This chain joins TRBV11-2 and TRBJ2-7; D may be TRBD1 or TRBD2 (5 bases each). The CDR3 contains 15 residues. The V end was cut by 4 bases, the J end by 3 bases, with 16 bases between. Per the germline V gene, CDR1 is SGHAT and CDR2 is FQNNGV. The CDR3 is CASSSLHSGGYEQYF. CDR3 bases: TGTGCCAGCAGCTCACTCCATTCTGGGGGCTACGAGCAGTACTTC.

This clone was picked up a small number of times. This rearrangement joins TRBV5-4 to TRBJ1-3; D remains unclear. V lost 1 base, J lost 4 bases, and 9 bases lay in between. Germline CDR1 is SGHNT and CDR2 is YYREEE (reference sequence). This CDR3 is 14 amino acids long. Written as DNA, the CDR3 is TGTGCCAGCAGCTTGTCAGAAGGAGGAAACACCATATATTTT. The encoded protein is CASSLSEGGNTIYF.

This chain connects TRBV4-1 to TRBJ2-7, with no clear D. This CDR3 region has 15 residues. CDR1 is MGHRA, CDR2 YSYEKL, per germline. V dropped 0 bases and J dropped 2 bases, with 11 bases sitting between them. The CDR3 bases are TGCGCCAGCAGCCAAGAGGGCCACCGGGCCTACGAGCAGTACTTC. This gives the protein CASSQEGHRAYEQYF.

As to this clone: The junction does not match germline at one end; this may be a read error. V usage is TRBV9 and J usage is TRBJ2-5; no firm D call. This CDR3 has 15 residues. Germline-derived CDR1 and CDR2 are SGDLS and YYNGEE. The CDR3: CASSVAGIITMSLNF. The CDR3 DNA sequence: TGTGCCAGCAGCGTAGCGGGTATCATTACAATGAGCTTGAACTTC.

J is TRBJ1-2 and V is TRBV6-6; D is possibly TRBD1 (5 bases). CDR1 is MNHNY, CDR2 SVGAGI, per germline (reference sequence). V lost 7 bases to trimming and J lost 3 bases, with 15 bases between them. This CDR3 has 14 amino acids. The CDR3 loop is CASTGVTKDYGYTF. CDR3 DNA: TGTGCCAGCACGGGGGTTACTAAGGACTATGGCTACACCTTC.

A word on this clone: A junction boundary mismatches the germline segment, possibly from a read error. The same CDR3 is also encoded by other DNA sequences in this sample. The rearrangement uses TRBV18 and TRBJ1-1; D ambiguous. CDR1 is KGHSH, CDR2 LQKENI, per germline. The CDR3 contains 14 residues. For the CDR3, the DNA is TGTGCCAGCTCCCCACCGTCGGTGGGCACTGAAGCTTTCTTT. Its protein product is CASSPPSVGTEAFF.

This clone was counted a single time. The CDR3 is CASSLGQATDTQYF. In DNA form, the CDR3 reads TGTGCCAGCAGCTTGGGACAGGCGACAGATACGCAGTATTTT. V and J are TRBV7-2 and TRBJ2-3; 8 nucleotides match TRBD1. Germline values: CDR1 SGHTA, CDR2 FQGNSA. V trimming: 3 bases; J trimming: 3 bases; junction bases outside the gene matches: 2. The CDR3 is 14 residues long.

This sequence joins TRBV6-5 and TRBJ2-7, with 9 bases identical to TRBD1. Germline assignment: CDR1 MNHEY and CDR2 SVGAGI. The V and J ends lost 4 bases and 0 bases, in that order; junction bases with no gene match: 7. This CDR3 contains 16 residues. The CDR3 protein is CASSFIPGQGSYEQYF. CDR3 bases: TGTGCCAGCAGTTTCATCCCGGGACAGGGCTCCTACGAGCAGTACTTC.

The chain joins TRBV6-1 to TRBJ2-7; 8 positions match TRBD1. Trimming took 3 bases from V and 4 from J; bases not matched to a gene: 5. This CDR3 is 14 amino acids long. Germline V gene lookup returns CDR1 MNHNS and CDR2 SASEGT. The CDR3 reads CASSETGATYEQYF. The CDR3 coding sequence is TGTGCCAGCAGTGAGACAGGGGCGACGTACGAGCAGTACTTC.

V usage is TRBV19 and J usage is TRBJ2-5; the match to TRBD2 covers 8 bases. V lost 7 bases, J lost 4 bases, and 11 bases stayed unmatched. The CDR3 runs 15 residues. Germline CDR1 LNHDA, CDR2 SQIVND (reference sequence). The CDR3 sequence is CASTNPGTRGETQYF. CDR3 nucleotide sequence: TGTGCCAGTACCAACCCCGGGACTAGAGGAGAGACCCAGTACTTC.

V gene TRBV2 combines with J gene TRBJ2-7; 11 nucleotides agree with TRBD1. Unmatched junction bases numbered 4, after V lost 10 bases and J lost 2 bases. Germline V lookup: CDR1 SNHLY, CDR2 FYNNEI. The CDR3 covers 13 residues. The CDR3 here is CATGQGATYEQYF. The CDR3 DNA is TGTGCCACCGGACAGGGGGCCACCTACGAGCAGTACTTC.